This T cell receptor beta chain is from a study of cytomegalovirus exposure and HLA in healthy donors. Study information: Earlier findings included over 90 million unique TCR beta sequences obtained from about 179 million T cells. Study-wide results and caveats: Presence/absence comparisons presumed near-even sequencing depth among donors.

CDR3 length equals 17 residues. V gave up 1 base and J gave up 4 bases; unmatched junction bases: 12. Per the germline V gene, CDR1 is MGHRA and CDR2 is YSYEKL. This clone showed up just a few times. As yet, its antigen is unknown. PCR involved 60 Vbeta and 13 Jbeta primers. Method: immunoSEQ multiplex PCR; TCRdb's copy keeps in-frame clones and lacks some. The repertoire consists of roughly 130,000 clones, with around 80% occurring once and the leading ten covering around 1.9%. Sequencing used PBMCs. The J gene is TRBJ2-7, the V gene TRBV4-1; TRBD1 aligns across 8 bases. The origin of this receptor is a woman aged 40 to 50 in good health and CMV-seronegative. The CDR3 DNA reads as TGCGCCAGCAGCCAAGGCCGTGTCGGACAGGGTCTTTACGAGCAGTACTTC. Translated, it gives CASSQGRVGQGLYEQYF.